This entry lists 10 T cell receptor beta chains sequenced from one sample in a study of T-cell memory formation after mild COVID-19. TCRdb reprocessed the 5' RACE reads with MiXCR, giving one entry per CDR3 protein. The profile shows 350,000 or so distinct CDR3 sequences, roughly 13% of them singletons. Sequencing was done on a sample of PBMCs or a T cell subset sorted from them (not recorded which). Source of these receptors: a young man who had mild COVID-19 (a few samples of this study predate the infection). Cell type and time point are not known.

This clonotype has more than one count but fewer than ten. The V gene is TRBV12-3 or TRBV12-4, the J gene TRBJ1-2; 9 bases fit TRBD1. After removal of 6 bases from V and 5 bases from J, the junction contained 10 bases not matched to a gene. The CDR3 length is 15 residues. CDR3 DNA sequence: TGTGCCAGCAGAACCACAGGGGGCGCCCCGTATGGCTACACCTTC. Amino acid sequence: CASRTTGGAPYGYTF.

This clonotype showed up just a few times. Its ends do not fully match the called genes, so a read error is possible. The DNA of the CDR3 is TGCAGTGCGGGGGAGGGGGACACCGAAGCTTTCTTT. Its protein product is CSAGEGDTEAFF. This chain joins TRBV20-1 and TRBJ1-1, with D tentatively TRBD1 (6 bases). CDR3 length: 12 amino acids. Per germline, CDR1 DFQATT and CDR2 SNEGSKA (reference sequence).

The DNA of the CDR3 is TGCGCCAGCAGCCAAGAGGGCAACTATGGCTACACCTTC. This translates into CASSQEGNYGYTF. This rearrangement joins TRBV4-1 to TRBJ1-2; unclear D gene. The CDR3 extends over 13 amino acids. Trimming removed 0 bases at V and 2 bases at J, with 4 bases between. The germline gives CDR1 MGHRA, CDR2 YSYEKL.

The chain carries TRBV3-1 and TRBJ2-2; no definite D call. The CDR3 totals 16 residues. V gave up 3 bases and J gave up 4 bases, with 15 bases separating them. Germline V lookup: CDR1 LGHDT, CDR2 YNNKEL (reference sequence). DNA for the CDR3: TGTGCCAGCAGCCAGTTCTTGACGGCGAGCACCGGGGAGCTGTTTTTT. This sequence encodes CASSQFLTASTGELFF.

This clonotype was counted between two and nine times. The CDR3 reads CATSEGGELFF. The CDR3 coding sequence is TGTGCCACCTCAGAGGGGGGGGAGCTGTTTTTT. J is TRBJ2-2 and V is TRBV7-3; D possibly uses TRBD1 or TRBD2 (5 bases each). CDR3 size: 11 residues. Germline V gene data show CDR1 as SGHTA and CDR2 as FQGTGA. The V gene lost 10 bases and the J gene lost 8 bases, with 11 bases spanning the gap.

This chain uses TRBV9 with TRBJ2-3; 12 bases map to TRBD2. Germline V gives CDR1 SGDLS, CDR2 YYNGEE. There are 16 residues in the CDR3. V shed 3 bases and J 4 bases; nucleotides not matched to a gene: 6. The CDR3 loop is CASSALAGGHSDTQYF. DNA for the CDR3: TGTGCCAGCAGCGCCCTAGCGGGGGGGCATTCAGATACGCAGTATTTT. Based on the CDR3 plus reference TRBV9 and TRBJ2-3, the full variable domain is DSGVTQTPKHLITATGQRVTLRCSPRSGDLSVYWYQQSLDQGLQFLIQYYNGEERAKGNILERFSAQQFPDLHSELNLSSLELGDSALYFCASSALAGGHSDTQYFGPGTRLTVL.

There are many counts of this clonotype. The CDR3: CASLERRTDTQYF. CDR3 DNA: TGTGCCAGCCTTGAAAGACGGACAGATACGCAGTATTTT. The chain has TRBV2 and TRBJ2-3; no definite D call. The CDR3 extends over 13 amino acids. Trimming pared 8 bases from V and 3 bases from J, leaving 12 bases between. Germline CDR1 reads SNHLY; CDR2 reads FYNNEI. Using reference TRBV2 and TRBJ2-3 for the parts outside the CDR3, the full variable domain is EPEVTQTPSHQVTQMGQEVILRCVPISNHLYFYWYRQILGQKVEFLVSFYNNEISEKSEIFDDQFSVERPDGSNFTLKIRSTKLEDSAMYFCASLERRTDTQYFGPGTRLTVL.

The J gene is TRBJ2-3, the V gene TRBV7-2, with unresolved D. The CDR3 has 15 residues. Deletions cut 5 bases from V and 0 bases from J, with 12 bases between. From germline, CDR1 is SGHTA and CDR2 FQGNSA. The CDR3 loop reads CASSPTSQSTDTQYF. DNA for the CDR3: TGTGCCAGCAGCCCCACGTCCCAGAGCACAGATACGCAGTATTTT.

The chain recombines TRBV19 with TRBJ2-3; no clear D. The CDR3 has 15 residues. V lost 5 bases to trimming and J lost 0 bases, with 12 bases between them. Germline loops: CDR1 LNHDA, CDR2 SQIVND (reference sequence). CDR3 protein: CASSPDALSTDTQYF. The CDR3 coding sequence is TGTGCCAGTAGTCCGGACGCACTTAGCACAGATACGCAGTATTTT.

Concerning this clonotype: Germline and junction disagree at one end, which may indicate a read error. The CDR3 region has the DNA TGTGCTAGCAGCCCCGGCAGGGGGCCCGGGGAGCTGTTTTTT. As protein: CASSPGRGPGELFF. V usage is TRBV7-7 and J usage is TRBJ2-2, with 8 bases matching TRBD1. The CDR3 has 14 residues. Germline values: CDR1 SSHAT, CDR2 FNYEAQ (reference sequence).